This T cell receptor (beta chain) derives from a study of T-cell reconstitution after alpha-beta-depleted transplantation in children. A library of TCRbeta sequences, prepared with unique molecular identifiers, was generated. TCRdb recomputed calls from the PCR reads with MiXCR, one row per CDR3 protein. The sample includes some 520,000 distinct CDR3 sequences, about 30% of them seen just once. The CDR3 has 14 amino acids. The trim removed 7 bases at V and 5 bases at J, leaving 8 bases unmatched. Germline V lookup: CDR1 SGHDT, CDR2 YYEEEE. The rearrangement uses TRBV5-6 and TRBJ2-5; TRBD1 matches at 10 bases. The sample here was PBMCs from the stem cell graft donor, taken from the stem cell graft. The sequence was collected from a human donor who donated a stem cell graft to a child with aplastic anemia. As DNA, the CDR3 is TGTGCCAGCGTCGGGACAGGGGAATCTGAGACCCAGTACTTC. This translates into CASVGTGESETQYF.